This T cell receptor (beta chain) comes out of a study of blood T cell repertoires in COVID-19. Study-level background: Both acute and convalescent COVID-19 samples were obtained from the United States, Italy and Spain.

Per the authors' pipeline: By means of reference gene primer amplification, nucleated cell counts were estimated. The protocol was immunoSEQ multiplex PCR, while the TCRdb copy is restricted to in-frame clones and leaves out a portion. D and trimming come from the DNA, and the V and J calls and clone size come from that table. The table lists approximately 77,000 clones, more than 70% of them singletons, with about 17% in the top ten. The ends were cut back, 4 bases at V and 3 bases at J, with 12 bases in the middle. CDR3 length: 15 amino acids. Germline V lookup: CDR1 SNHLY, CDR2 FYNNEI. Sequenced material: peripheral blood. V gene TRBV2 combines with J gene TRBJ1-4; unclear D gene. This TCR derives from a man aged 70 or older with active or convalescent COVID-19. DNA of the CDR3: TGTGCCAGCAGTGCGTTCGGGGAGCCTAATGAAAAACTGTTTTTT. This translates into CASSAFGEPNEKLFF.